The source of this T cell receptor (beta chain) is a study of CD8+ T cells in alopecia areata. The study's findings and limits: Normal-skin resident alphabeta T cells also appear among scalp sample sequences.

This CDR3 is built from 12 residues. CDR1 and CDR2 from the germline V gene are SQVTM and ANQGSEA. V lost 4 bases and J 4 bases, leaving 10 bases between the germline ends. Sequencing relied on a cDNA template that was reverse transcribed from extracted RNA. Produced via immunoSEQ multiplex PCR; TCRdb's table is partial and in-frame only. The top ten clones hold about 14% of a sample with 150,000 or so clones, about nine tenths of them seen once. As concerns this clone: What it binds is unknown. Additional DNA sequences in this sample encode the identical CDR3.

The TCR originated in a human donor with alopecia areata. The V gene is TRBV29-1, the J gene TRBJ1-1, with D possibly matching TRBD1 (5 bases). This material consisted of CD8+ T cells sorted from blood, taken at week 0. The CDR3 nucleotides are TGCAGCGTTGGTTCCGGGGGCACTGAAGCTTTCTTT. This gives the protein CSVGSGGTEAFF.